This T cell receptor (beta chain) emerged from a study of blood T cell repertoires in COVID-19. Some clones are missing from TCRdb's copy, which holds only in-frame ones; the method was immunoSEQ multiplex PCR. The sample has about 130,000 clones, about four fifths seen once. Deletions cut 5 bases from V and 10 bases from J, with 12 bases between. The germline CDR1 and CDR2 sequences are MNHNY and SVGAGI (reference sequence). The CDR3 runs 12 residues. This chain links TRBV6-6 with TRBJ2-1; a weak D match, TRBD2 (7 bases). The source of this sequence is a man aged 60-69 years with acute or convalescent COVID-19. The specimen was peripheral blood. Written as DNA, the CDR3 is TGTGCCAGCAGTATACAGGGAGGGGAGCAGTTCTTC. Its protein product is CASSIQGGEQFF.